This T cell receptor (beta chain) derives from a study of T cell responses to AZD1222 COVID-19 vaccine. The assay was immunoSEQ multiplex PCR, and TCRdb's table has in-frame clones only and misses some. The table includes roughly 150,000 clones, 70% to 90% detected once. Overall study findings and caveats: Unmutated variant regions reportedly attract nearly half of all spike-specific TCRs.

Trimming removed 8 bases from V and 2 bases from J, with 15 bases in between. Per germline, CDR1 MNHEY and CDR2 SVGAGI. This CDR3 comprises 15 residues. As for this clone: Antigen specificity is unknown.

Sequenced material: peripheral blood, taken on day 0 of AZD1222 vaccination. The rearrangement joins TRBV6-5 to TRBJ1-4; the D is unclear. This sequence was found in an adult in good health. For the CDR3, the DNA is TGTGCCAGCGGGTCCCTGGGGAGTACTAATGAAAAACTGTTTTTT. Translating it yields CASGSLGSTNEKLFF.